This is a list of T cell receptor beta chains from one sample in a study of shared clonotypes between healthy human individuals. Sequencing was performed with immunoSEQ multiplex PCR; in TCRdb, only in-frame clones are kept and a portion is missing. The sample has hundreds of thousands of clones; around 78% are singletons. The sequencing input was PBMCs. The origin of the receptors is a woman aged 40 to 49 in good health. Some clones in this sample may be carry-over from other donors' samples. CDR3s include the opening cysteine and the closing phenylalanine or tryptophan. D genes are given only for firm matches. Clone size is stated in some rows and not others, as once, few, many or a class when expanded.

D gene | J gene | V gene | clone size | CDR3 DNA | CDR3 protein
- | TRBJ2-7 | TRBV9 | - | TGTGCCAGCAGCGTAGAACAGGGCGCGTCCTACGAGCAGTACTTC | CASSVEQGASYEQYF
- | TRBJ1-1 | TRBV20-1 | - | TGCAGTGCCCAAAACACTGAAGCTTTCTTT | CSAQNTEAFF
TRBD2 | TRBJ2-7 | TRBV28 | - | TGTGCCAGCAGTCTCCTAGCGGGAGGGGGCGTCTACGAGCAGTACTTC | CASSLLAGGGVYEQYF
TRBD1 | TRBJ2-7 | TRBV10-3 | - | TGTGCCATCAGTGACCTGGGGGACAGGCCAGCCTACGAGCAGTACTTC | CAISDLGDRPAYEQYF
- | TRBJ2-5 | TRBV7-9 | - | TGTGCCAGCAGCCCCCGTGGCAGGGGCCAGGGAGAGACCCAGTACTTC | CASSPRGRGQGETQYF
TRBD2 | TRBJ2-7 | TRBV4-1 | - | TGCGCCAGCAGCCCGGGACTAGCGGGATTTGAGCAGTACTTC | CASSPGLAGFEQYF
- | TRBJ1-1 | TRBV7-9 | - | TGTGCCAGCAGCCGGAGGGTAATGAACACTGAAGCTTTCTTT | CASSRRVMNTEAFF
TRBD2 | TRBJ2-7 | TRBV2 | - | TGTGCCAGCAGTGTGATGGGCGGGAGGTTCGACGAGCAGTACTTC | CASSVMGGRFDEQYF
- | TRBJ2-5 | TRBV5-1 | - | TGCGCCAGCAGCTATGGGGGGGACACACCACAAGAGACCCAGTACTTC | CASSYGGDTPQETQYF
TRBD2 | TRBJ2-3 | TRBV29-1 | - | TGCAGCGTTGAAGTCGCTAGCGGGAGGTATGCGGATACGCAGTATTTT | CSVEVASGRYADTQYF
TRBD2 | TRBJ2-1 | TRBV7-6 | - | TGTGCCAGCAGCTTAAGATCTAGCGGGATCGATGAGCAGTTCTTC | CASSLRSSGIDEQFF
TRBD2 | TRBJ2-1 | TRBV29-1 | - | TGCAGCGTTAAAGCGGGAGTCCCCTACAATGAGCAGTTCTTC | CSVKAGVPYNEQFF
TRBD2 | TRBJ2-1 | TRBV2 | - | TGTGCCAGCAGTGAACTAGCGGGAGTTCTCTCCTACAATGAGCAGTTCTTC | CASSELAGVLSYNEQFF
- | TRBJ2-7 | TRBV6-5 | - | TGTGCCAGCAGTCTCGCACAGCACTACGAGCAGTACTTC | CASSLAQHYEQYF
- | TRBJ2-5 | TRBV7-3 | - | TGTGCCAGCAGCATGGAGCAAAGCAAGACCCAGTACTTC | CASSMEQSKTQYF
- | TRBJ2-7 | TRBV5-1 | once | TGCGCCAGCAGCTTGGTGGGAGGTCGGTACGAGCAGTACTTC | CASSLVGGRYEQYF
- | TRBJ2-5 | TRBV29-1 | - | TGCAGCGTTGTACTCACTGAGACCCAGTACTTC | CSVVLTETQYF
TRBD2 | TRBJ2-7 | TRBV7-2 | - | TGTGCCAGCAGCTTAGCTAGCGGGAGTAGCTACGAGCAGTACTTC | CASSLASGSSYEQYF
TRBD2 | TRBJ2-1 | TRBV30 | - | TGTGCCTGGAGTGTTCTAGCGGAGGACAATGAGCAGTTCTTC | CAWSVLAEDNEQFF
TRBD2 | TRBJ2-1 | TRBV19 | - | TGTGCCAGTAGTATCGTCGGTACTCGCTCTAGCGGGAGTGGTCGGGATGAGCAGTTCTTC | CASSIVGTRSSGSGRDEQFF
- | TRBJ2-5 | TRBV5-8 | - | TGTGCCAGCAGCTTGGGGGCGGGGTCGCGAGAGACCCAGTACTTC | CASSLGAGSRETQYF
TRBD2 | TRBJ2-1 | TRBV28 | - | TGTGCCAGCAGTTTACTTCAGAGCGGGAGCTCCTACAATGAGCAGTTCTTC | CASSLLQSGSSYNEQFF
- | TRBJ1-1 | TRBV15 | - | TGTGCCACCAGCATATTACAGGGGAACACTGAAGCTTTCTTT | CATSILQGNTEAFF
- | TRBJ2-7 | TRBV5-1 | once | TGCGCCAGCAGCTTGGGTCTCCAGAACTACGAGCAGTACTTC | CASSLGLQNYEQYF
- | TRBJ1-1 | TRBV10-1 | - | TGCGCCAGCAGTAAGTCCCGGAACACTGAAGCTTTCTTT | CASSKSRNTEAFF
- | TRBJ2-7 | TRBV5-5 | once | TGTGCCAGCAGCTTGGCCGGGGGGCATGGCTACGAGCAGTACTTC | CASSLAGGHGYEQYF
- | TRBJ2-7 | TRBV4-2 | many | TGTGCCAGCAGCCAAGGGAGCCGGCCGGAGCAGTACTTC | CASSQGSRPEQYF
- | TRBJ2-7 | TRBV27 | - | TGTGCCAGCAGTTTCCGGGGGGCGGGCGAGCAGTACTTC | CASSFRGAGEQYF
- | TRBJ1-2 | TRBV5-6 | - | TGTGCCAGCAGCTTTAGGGGCAGGGTAACCTATGGCTACACCTTC | CASSFRGRVTYGYTF
- | TRBJ2-7 | TRBV28 | - | TGTGCCAGCGCCGGCCCCTACGAGCAGTACTTC | CASAGPYEQYF
- | TRBJ2-6 | TRBV19 | once | TGTGCCAGTAGGCGGTCAGGGCCAGGGGCCAACGTCCTGACTTTC | CASRRSGPGANVLTF
TRBD1 | TRBJ2-7 | TRBV5-1 | - | TGCGCCAGCAGCGCGACAGGGTCGGGCTACGAGCAGTACTTC | CASSATGSGYEQYF
TRBD1 | TRBJ2-7 | TRBV6-6 | - | TGTGCCAGCGCTCTCGGTCAGGGGGCTGGCGAGCAGTACTTC | CASALGQGAGEQYF
- | TRBJ2-3 | TRBV4-1 | - | TGCGCCAGCAGCCAAGATTGGGGGGACCACACAGATACGCAGTATTTT | CASSQDWGDHTDTQYF
- | TRBJ2-2 | TRBV4-1 | - | TGCGCCAGCAGCCAAGAGGCGGGACGGATACTCGGGGAGCTGTTTTTT | CASSQEAGRILGELFF
- | TRBJ2-7 | TRBV20-1 | few | TGCAGTGCCTTAGATTCCTACGAGCAGTACTTC | CSALDSYEQYF
TRBD1 | TRBJ2-5 | TRBV28 | - | TGTGCCAGCAGTTTTGACAGGGGGCGAGAGACCCAGTACTTC | CASSFDRGRETQYF
TRBD2 | TRBJ2-7 | TRBV29-1 | - | TGCAGCGTTGGGCTAGCGGGGACCTACGAGCAGTACTTC | CSVGLAGTYEQYF
TRBD1 | TRBJ1-2 | TRBV4-2 | - | TGTGCCAGCAGCCAAGAGGACAGGGCGGATGGCTACACCTTC | CASSQEDRADGYTF